This TCR beta chain came from a study of blood T cells in healthy people across ages. Note on this clonotype: The antigen remains undetermined.

Germline V lookup: CDR1 SEHNR, CDR2 FQNEAQ (reference sequence). This CDR3 is built from 16 residues. V lost 1 base to trimming and J lost 8 bases; unmatched junction nucleotides: 8. In terms of origin and age, donors were healthy Caucasian individuals from Russia aged about 6 to 90. Study-level results: Greater diversity and more naive CD4+ cells were seen in long-lived donors than in aged donors.

A second PCR, run for about 6 to 12 cycles, used a sample-barcoded 5' primer plus a J-beta primer mix. TCRdb re-called the 5' RACE reads with MiXCR, one entry per CDR3 protein. The profile shows 730,000 or so distinct CDR3 sequences, about 40% of them singletons. The chain has TRBV7-9 and TRBJ2-1, with 10 bases lining up with TRBD2. What was sequenced was blood. This receptor was taken from a woman aged 60-70 years in good health. For the CDR3, the DNA is TGTGCCAGCAGCTTAGAACAGGCTAGCGGGGGTTATGAGCAGTTCTTC. This codes for CASSLEQASGGYEQFF.